One sample yielded the 20 T cell receptor beta chains listed below, sequenced in a study of human T cells and chemical hapten exposure. Each CDR3 protein is one row after TCRdb ran MiXCR on the RACE reads. The repertoire holds more than 250,000 distinct CDR3 sequences, approximately 8% seen once, with more than 1% in the top ten. The sample's time point: pre-sensitization, week 0. Treatment specified: therapeutic diphenylcyclopropenone sensitization with weekly scalp DPC. Material: whole blood, obtained in connection with sensitization to the hapten diphenylcyclopropenone (DPC). The receptor set was obtained from a man between 18 and 29 years old with alopecia areata. Some clones in this sample may be carry-over from other donors' samples.

V gene TRBV28 combines with J gene TRBJ2-2; D not resolved. Germline V gene sequence: CDR1 MDHEN, CDR2 SYDVKM. The CDR3 runs to 13 residues. V lost 2 bases, J lost 5 bases, and 6 bases lay in between. CDR3 sequence reads: CASSLGETGELFF. In nucleotides, the CDR3 is TGTGCCAGCAGTTTAGGGGAAACCGGGGAGCTGTTTTTT.

The table lists this clonotype with a few counts. The V and J genes are TRBV28 and TRBJ2-7; D gene uncertain. Germline values: CDR1 MDHEN, CDR2 SYDVKM. CDR3 length equals 12 residues. V was clipped by 3 bases and J by 2 bases, with 5 bases between them. CDR3 bases: TGTGCCAGCAGTTTTCGGACCTACGAGCAGTACTTC. It translates to CASSFRTYEQYF.

In its sample, this clonotype was seen a few times. V usage is TRBV6-5 and J usage is TRBJ2-1; 10 positions match TRBD2. The V gene end was trimmed by 6 bases and the J gene end by 8 bases; junction bases not matched to a gene: 16. The germline V gene encodes CDR1 MNHEY and CDR2 SVGAGI. The CDR3 runs to 17 residues. CDR3 coding DNA: TGTGCCAGCAGCCGAGAATTAACTAGCGGGGAAATTGATGAGCAGTTCTTC. It codes for CASSRELTSGEIDEQFF.

This clonotype was counted a few times. The V and J genes are TRBV9 and TRBJ1-5; tentative D call: TRBD1 (5 bases). Trimming left V 4 bases short and J 0 bases short, with 11 bases between. There are 15 residues in the CDR3. CDR1 is SGDLS, CDR2 YYNGEE, per germline. The CDR3 spells CASSRDGHSNQPQHF. CDR3 nucleotides: TGTGCCAGCAGCCGGGACGGACATAGCAATCAGCCCCAGCATTTT.

This clonotype was picked up a small number of times. The rearrangement uses TRBV10-3 and TRBJ2-7; D is possibly TRBD1 (6 bases). Germline CDR1 reads ENHRY; CDR2 reads SYGVKD. The germline V and J ends were trimmed by 0 bases and 12 bases, with 15 bases remaining between them. This CDR3 region has 13 residues. CDR3 coding DNA: TGTGCCATCAGTGAGTCGTTTGGACAGCCTCTGTACGTC. It is translated as CAISESFGQPLYV.

Of note for this clonotype: This may come from a read error, since a much larger clone is one base off. The CDR3 DNA sequence: TGTACCAGCAGCCAAGCCCCTGGCTTAGTCCGGTACTACAATGAGCAGTTCTTC. This codes for CTSSQAPGLVRYYNEQFF. The chain is built from TRBV14 and TRBJ2-1; the D is unclear. This CDR3 has 18 amino acids. Germline CDR1 and CDR2: SGHDN and FVKESK.

This clonotype occurred a few times. This sequence joins TRBV6-2 or TRBV6-3 and TRBJ1-1, with a weak D call TRBD1 (6 bases). The length of the CDR3 is 13 residues. Germline values: CDR1 MNHEY, CDR2 SVGEGT. V was clipped by 4 bases and J by 3 bases, with 9 bases between them. Here the CDR3 reads CASSSGVYTEAFF. The CDR3 coding sequence is TGTGCCAGCAGTTCAGGGGTGTACACTGAAGCTTTCTTT.

The table lists this clonotype with a few counts. The chain uses TRBV24-1 and TRBJ1-2; D call uncertain. The CDR3 is 13 amino acids. Germline V CDR1 and CDR2: KGHDR, SFDVKD. Trimming removed 4 bases at V and 6 bases at J, with 11 bases between. This CDR3 is CATSDSRFDGYTF. CDR3 sequence (DNA): TGTGCCACCAGTGACTCGAGATTCGATGGCTACACCTTC.

Ten or more counts support this clonotype. The chain recombines TRBV5-6 with TRBJ1-2; tentative D call: TRBD1 (5 bases). V lost 0 bases and J lost 4, with 16 bases in between. The CDR3 runs 16 residues. Germline V gene sequence: CDR1 SGHDT, CDR2 YYEEEE. CDR3 coding DNA: TGTGCCAGCAGCTTGGGGCCACCCGGGACTTCCTATGGCTACACCTTC. Translated: CASSLGPPGTSYGYTF.

In its sample, this clonotype was seen a few times. The chain recombines TRBV5-1 with TRBJ2-5; a possible D gene is TRBD2 (6 bases). The V end was cut by 3 bases, the J end by 2 bases, with 8 bases between. CDR1 is SGHRS and CDR2 is YFSETQ in the germline V gene. This CDR3 is 13 amino acids long. CDR3 sequence: CASSSRGQETQYF. The CDR3 nucleotides are TGCGCCAGCAGCTCCCGGGGGCAAGAGACCCAGTACTTC.

The sample holds many counts of this clonotype. The V and J genes are TRBV9 and TRBJ1-1; TRBD1 matches 7 bases. Germline CDR1 reads SGDLS; CDR2 reads YYNGEE. V was pared by 3 bases and J by 2 bases, with 4 bases of the junction left unmatched. This CDR3 comprises 14 residues. CDR3 nucleotide sequence: TGTGCCAGCAGCGCCACAGGGGCTAACACTGAAGCTTTCTTT. Protein product: CASSATGANTEAFF.

The rearrangement uses TRBV7-9 and TRBJ1-1; 8 bases are shared with TRBD1. CDR3 size: 15 residues. Trimming cost V 4 bases and J 5 bases; bases outside gene matches: 9. CDR1 and CDR2 (germline): SEHNR, FQNEAQ (reference sequence). As DNA, the CDR3 is TGTGCCAGCAGCTCACGACAGGGGTTCCCGACTGAAGCTTTCTTT. Amino acid sequence: CASSSRQGFPTEAFF.

This clonotype has at least ten counts. The CDR3 DNA is TGTGCCAGCAGCCCTGGGAACGAGCAGTACGTC. Translated: CASSPGNEQYV. The chain combines TRBV6-2 or TRBV6-3 with TRBJ2-7; no clear D. Trimming removed 6 bases at V and 5 bases at J, with 8 bases between. CDR3 length: 11 amino acids. Germline V gene sequence: CDR1 MNHEY, CDR2 SVGEGT.

There are many counts of this clonotype. This chain uses TRBV12-3 or TRBV12-4 with TRBJ2-2; 13 positions match TRBD2. Unmatched junction bases numbered 0, after V lost 3 bases and J lost 5 bases. The CDR3 runs 15 residues. CDR3 sequence: CASSLGLAGTGELFF. In DNA, the CDR3 is TGTGCCAGCAGTTTGGGACTAGCGGGGACCGGGGAGCTGTTTTTT.

Only a few counts were recorded for this clonotype. The V call is TRBV7-8, the J call TRBJ2-3; TRBD1 matches 7 bases. This CDR3 comprises 15 residues. In germline, CDR1 is SGHVS, CDR2 FQNEAQ. V lost 4 bases and J lost 4; bases outside the gene matches: 8. CDR3 coding DNA: TGTGCCAGCAGCTGGACAAGACAGGGCCCAGATACGCAGTATTTT. Translating gives CASSWTRQGPDTQYF. Filled out from reference TRBV7-8 and TRBJ2-3, the complete variable domain reads GAGVSQSPRYKVAKRGQDVALRCDPISGHVSLFWYQQALGQGPEFLTYFQNEAQLDKSGLPSDRFFAERPEGSVSTLKIQRTQQEDSAVYLCASSWTRQGPDTQYFGPGTRLTVL.

This clonotype was recorded at least ten times. The chain joins TRBV6-5 to TRBJ2-1, with 7 nucleotides matching TRBD1. Looked up from germline, CDR1 is MNHEY and CDR2 is SVGAGI. This CDR3 region has 14 residues. J lost 8 bases, V lost 2 bases, and 6 bases had no gene match. The CDR3 spells CASSYDRVYDEQFF. For the CDR3, the DNA is TGTGCCAGCAGTTACGACAGGGTATATGATGAGCAGTTCTTC.

This clonotype was found a few times. The V call is TRBV9, the J call TRBJ1-6; D remains unclear. The CDR3 is made up of 18 amino acids. Germline CDR1 SGDLS, CDR2 YYNGEE. Trimming took off 0 bases at V and 0 bases at J, with 13 bases between the two ends. CDR3 DNA sequence: TGTGCCAGCAGCGTAGATGGGCCACGCCACTCCTATAATTCACCCCTCCACTTT. Protein product: CASSVDGPRHSYNSPLHF.

A few counts support this clonotype. This chain joins TRBV6-4 and TRBJ2-1, with TRBD1 identical over 7 bases. The CDR3 contains 15 residues. The ends lost 3 bases at V and 5 bases at J; junction bases unmatched: 7. CDR1 is MRHNA and CDR2 is SNTAGT in the germline V gene. The CDR3 DNA sequence: TGTGCCAGCAGTGAGACAGGGAATCCCCACAATGAGCAGTTCTTC. It encodes CASSETGNPHNEQFF.

This clonotype was counted between two and nine times. This rearrangement joins TRBV12-3 or TRBV12-4 to TRBJ1-1; weak D call: TRBD1 (6 bases). The CDR3 is 14 residues long. V gave up 6 bases and J gave up 0 bases, with 11 bases separating them. The CDR3 protein is CASRNQGLNTEAFF. The CDR3 nucleotides read TGTGCCAGCAGGAATCAGGGGCTGAACACTGAAGCTTTCTTT.

This clonotype was counted at least ten times. The chain joins TRBV15 to TRBJ1-5; D is undetermined. From germline, CDR1 is LNHNV and CDR2 YYDKDF (reference sequence). V lost 4 bases, J lost 4 bases, and 8 bases lay in between. The CDR3 covers 13 residues. CDR3 region: CATSNSENQPQHF. The CDR3 nucleotides read TGTGCCACCAGCAACTCCGAAAATCAGCCCCAGCATTTT.